This T cell receptor beta chain was captured by sequencing in a study of spatial heterogeneity in lung cancer. Noted time point: sample taken at primary tumor resection. No cell sorting; template was whole RNA from tumor, lung tissue or PBMC. This clonotype was counted ten times or more. Within a library made for alpha chains, this beta chain is off target, and its count is uninformative. One entry per CDR3 protein results from TCRdb running MiXCR on the 5' RACE reads. The repertoire holds several thousand distinct CDR3 sequences, with 5% to 7% as singletons. The material was normal lung tissue next to the tumor, obtained at surgery. This TCR was sampled from a female donor with early-stage non-small cell lung cancer.

CDR3 protein: CASSPGTGIEQYF. The CDR3 nucleotides are TGCGCCAGCAGCCCAGGGACAGGGATCGAGCAGTACTTC. The rearrangement joins TRBV5-1 to TRBJ2-7; 9 nucleotides agree with TRBD1. Looked up from germline, CDR1 is SGHRS and CDR2 is YFSETQ. This CDR3 has 13 amino acids. The junction had 5 bases not matched to a gene; V was cut back by 4 bases and J by 6 bases.